This TCR beta chain was found in a study of cytomegalovirus exposure and HLA in healthy donors (dated by TCRdb to the late 2010s). With respect to the entire study: An earlier analysis of approximately 600 of the donors reported 276 Gb of sequence data and 117 million unique TCR beta sequences from 190 million or so T cells. To decide whether each TCR beta V gene segment behaved as functional or pseudogenic, an earlier analysis of some 580 of the donors relied on high-throughput TCR beta sequencing. Of the roughly 400 genotyped donors, around 81% fell in the genetic ancestry cluster associated with self-reported Caucasian donors. Both class I and class II loci were covered by HLA typing, at four-digit resolution. In the later analysis, no new phenotypic data were used to find candidate immune exposures; instead, reliance was placed on TCR beta sequences and their occurrence across donors. To predict cytomegalovirus infection status, the study combined high-throughput TCR immunosequencing, statistical association of individual TCRs with disease status, and machine learning. Typing coverage differed by locus: A, B, C, DRB1 and DQB1 were typed in about 629-640 donors, DQA1 in roughly 510, DPA1 in around 610, and DPB1 in around 440. Using immunosequencing, the study profiled T cell repertoires from some 670 subjects and related those repertoires to cytomegalovirus serostatus. The study aimed to test whether signatures of past pathogen exposure could be identified by cataloging public T cell receptors. Among about 410 genotyped donors of the cohort, an average of around 240,000 unique TCR beta nucleotide sequences was sequenced per donor, of which roughly 17% were non-productive. A later analysis re-examined previously published TCR beta repertoires from over 500 donors and added high-resolution HLA genotyping to investigate patterns of TCR occurrence. Roughly 310 gigabases of sequencing data and tens of millions of unique TCR sequences were included in an early release covering under 650 HLA-typed donors. Donor age, sex, ethnicity and CMV serostatus were collected together with the repertoire data. Because of strong linkage in the cohort, five DR-DQ haplotypes were treated as single units for association and clustering. Along with the approximately 670-subject first cohort, a separate validation cohort of over a hundred different subjects was used. Genome-wide SNP genotypes for about 65% of the 666 donors were used in a later genetic analysis, which treated that subset as a discovery cohort. All discovery cohort repertoires had been generated on a single sequencing platform.

Overall study results and their limits: Roughly uniform sequencing depth across donors was assumed in presence/absence analyses, although this assumption may not hold. Compared with equally common non-associated chains, HLA-associated TCR beta chains in a later analysis were more clonally expanded and had lower generation probabilities. In a later analysis, most CMV-associated TCR beta chains were found to appear HLA-restricted, with HLA associations seemingly driven largely by CMV exposure. A further reported finding was that TCR beta sequences accurately predicted the HLA-A and HLA-B alleles for most subjects in the first cohort. The only immune exposure information available for the cohort was CMV serostatus. Several of the top co-occurrence clusters appeared to be linked to parvovirus B19, influenza, CMV and Epstein-Barr virus, according to a later analysis. In vitro tests confirmed that a few of the cytomegalovirus-associated TCR beta chains recognize cytomegalovirus antigens. In a later analysis, some 17,000 TCR beta sequences were associated with specific HLA alleles at a false discovery rate of 0.05. In this cohort, only TCR beta chains were sequenced, and detectable features were limited by the absence of alpha or paired-chain data. The sequencing pipeline was judged likely to have produced a cluster of highly shared sequence variants as a technical artifact. When HLA alleles, especially DR and DQ, strongly co-occurred, attributing TCR associations to individual alleles was difficult. The authors suggested that the approach could potentially be generalized to other disease states and immunological phenotypes. Linkage disequilibrium might explain the correlated functional status among segregating V segments, but an unknown experimental factor could not be excluded. The study gave a list of some 150 TCR beta chains associated with cytomegalovirus. Because HLA typing was missing for some donors at each locus, association tests included only the typed subset. Because counts were too low, roughly 16 rarely observed V segments, including chromosome 9 orphons, were left out of the earlier analysis of approximately 580 of the donors. In a later analysis, TCR association rates were found to vary across HLA loci, with the most associated TCRs seen for DRB1 alleles and the fewest for HLA-C alleles. In an earlier analysis of approximately 590 of the donors, most TCR beta V segments appeared in productive rearrangements about 90% or about 30% of the time, broadly matching IMGT annotations. Because the 87-base-pair reads could not distinguish some IMGT-functional V segments, including TRBV6-2 and TRBV6-3, those segments were excluded. A later genetic analysis associated a missense DCLRE1C variant with V-gene and J-gene trimming of TCR beta chains, and an independent cohort replicated the association. Most TCR sequences were observed very rarely across donors, whereas some public TCRs were present in many individuals. According to a later genetic analysis, donors in an Asian-associated ancestry cluster had fewer N-insertions in productive TCRs than the roughly 670-donor mean. In both the original and validation cohorts, the classifier was reported to diagnose cytomegalovirus status with high specificity and sensitivity.

In the case of this clone: Its antigen target is currently unknown. No clone much larger than this one lies a single base away; base qualities are absent.

The cohort was made up of roughly 670 healthy bone marrow donors. At the time of sampling, every cohort member was nominally healthy, though immune exposures that went unrecorded were likely present. The donor was CMV seropositive and was included in the group of 250 to 300 seropositive cohort members. A peripheral blood sample was provided by each donor, and peripheral blood mononuclear cells were used for TCR beta sequencing. Genomic DNA extraction from the blood cell samples was performed with the Qiagen DNeasy Blood Extraction Kit. The method behind the library was the immunoSEQ multiplex PCR assay. For the multiplex PCR, a mixture combining 60 forward primers for TCR Vbeta segments and 13 reverse primers for TCR Jbeta segments was used. Amplification of the CDR3 region of rearranged TCR beta genes was performed with a multiplex PCR assay on genomic DNA. Amplified TCR beta libraries were sequenced as 87-base-pair reads on the Illumina HiSeq System. As for the authors' bioinformatics: A later analysis tallied roughly 80 million unique TCR beta chains across the 640 or so repertoires, and about 12 million of those chains were shared by two or more donors. To remove PCR and sequencing errors, raw reads were error-corrected and collapsed into unique sequences using a nearest-neighbor algorithm that merged closely related sequences. To assign V, D and J gene segments, CDR3 sequences were aligned to IMGT reference sequences. For a sequence to be retained, a match of at least six nucleotides to both a V gene segment and a J gene segment was required. A rearrangement counted as productive if the CDR3 had no stop codons and remained in frame with V and J, and every other rearrangement counted as non-productive. CDR3 was defined by IMGT convention, running from the second conserved V-encoded cysteine to the conserved J-encoded phenylalanine. The earlier analysis of 587 of the donors excluded any sequence lacking an unambiguous match to a single V gene segment. An earlier analysis of a few hundred of the donors classified V segments as functional when productive rearrangements were above 56.7% and as segregating when the standard deviation between donors was above 5%. A statistical classification framework was built to diagnose cytomegalovirus status from the catalog of TCR beta chain sequences. In a later analysis, TCR nucleotide sequences were compared against IMGT/GENE-DB human TR gene sequences so that V and J genes could be assigned. The TCRdist pipeline was used in a later analysis to assign CDR3 sequences and most-parsimonious VDJ recombination scenarios. In a later analysis, each TCR beta chain was defined by its CDR3 amino acid sequence together with its V-gene family, and reads without a unique V-gene family were excluded. A later analysis removed several hundred highly shared, low-generation-probability nucleotide sequences to deal with suspected cross-contamination and a sequencing artifact. A later analysis calculated a clonal expansion index for each public chain from normalized within-repertoire ranks of inferred template counts. A later analysis computed generation probabilities with a VDJ recombination model fitted to out-of-frame rearrangements, and checked the results against IGoR. In a later analysis, TCR-TCR, TCR-HLA and TCR-CMV co-occurrence was scored with hypergeometric tests, and a repertoire-size bias correction was applied to TCR pairs. In a later analysis, false discovery rates were estimated by permuting HLA or CMV assignments 20 times. In a later analysis, co-occurring TCRs were grouped using DBSCAN, with TCRdist sequence similarity added in when clustering inside HLA-allele-positive subsets. Repertoires with fewer than 30,000 or more than 120,000 public chains were left out of co-occurrence clustering, as were a few repertoires with anomalous nucleotide sharing. This immuneACCESS table, as held by TCRdb, lists in-frame sequences with V and J called but not all clones. Of the missing ones, under half trace to an unresolved V gene in checked studies; the others have no known cause. That table gives V, J and clone size, and the DNA gave D and trimming. This sample lists more than 95,000 clones; over 80% were detected once. The ten largest clones add up to about 6.9% of the sample.

The CDR3 goes from the cysteine to the phenylalanine over 13 residues. CDR3 DNA is the only sequence kept; it has 39 bases, read in frame from the first base. As encoded in the germline V gene, CDR1 is SGHDT while CDR2 is YYEEEE. V was cut back by 0 bases and J by 3 bases, leaving a gap of 4 bases between them. The chain was built from TRBV5-6 and TRBJ1-3; no D gene is confidently identified. The sequenced material came from PBMCs. The source of this sequence is a young man in good health and CMV-seropositive. CDR3 region: CASSLGSGNTIYF. The sequenced DNA: TGTGCCAGCAGCTTGGGCAGTGGAAACACCATATATTTT. The full variable domain, completed from the reference TRBV5-6 and TRBJ1-3 proteins outside the CDR3, reads DAGVTQSPTHLIKTRGQQVTLRCSPKSGHDTVSWYQQALGQGPQFIFQYYEEEERQRGNFPDRFSGHQFPNYSSELNVNALLLGDSALYLCASSLGSGNTIYFGEGSWLTVV.